The 24 T cell receptor beta chains presented below share a single source sample, sequenced in a study of cytomegalovirus exposure and HLA in healthy donors. The PCR made use of 60 Vbeta and 13 Jbeta primers. Sequencing was performed with immunoSEQ multiplex PCR; in TCRdb, only in-frame clones are kept and a portion is missing. The sample consists of thousands of clones, 45% to 60% of them appearing once. Sequenced sample: PBMCs. The receptor source for this set is a man younger than 40 in good health and CMV-seropositive.

This clone was counted only a few times. The J gene is TRBJ2-1, the V gene TRBV5-1; possible D gene TRBD2, 5 bases. Trimming took off 0 bases at V and 6 bases at J, with 7 bases between the two ends. Germline-derived CDR1 and CDR2 are SGHRS and YFSETQ. CDR3 length equals 13 residues. The CDR3 DNA sequence: TGCGCCAGCAGCTTGGCCGCGGGCAATGAGCAGTTCTTC. This codes for CASSLAAGNEQFF.

The sample holds a few counts of this clone. The CDR3 nucleotides read TGTGCCAGCAGCCGACTACAGGGCCAAGAGACCCAGTACTTC. Its protein product is CASSRLQGQETQYF. The rearrangement links TRBV28 to TRBJ2-5; the D gene is possibly TRBD1 (6 bases). The CDR3 has 14 amino acids. V was cut by 6 bases and J by 1 base, with 12 bases left in between. Germline assignment: CDR1 MDHEN and CDR2 SYDVKM.

This CDR3 is CASSWDDGGNYGYTF. The CDR3 coding sequence is TGCGCCAGCAGCTGGGACGACGGGGGTAACTATGGCTACACCTTC. The genes are TRBV5-1 and TRBJ1-2; D may be TRBD1 (5 bases). This CDR3 comprises 15 residues. The germline V gene has CDR1 SGHRS and CDR2 YFSETQ. V shed 3 bases and J shed 1 base, with 13 bases lying between them.

The chain employs TRBV4-3 and TRBJ1-6; 7 nucleotides align to TRBD1. Germline values: CDR1 LGHNA, CDR2 YSLEER. This CDR3 has 16 amino acids. J was trimmed by 0 bases and V by 4 bases; bases with no gene match: 3. The CDR3 is CASSRDSSSYNSPLHF. In nucleotides, the CDR3 is TGCGCCAGCAGCCGGGACAGTAGCTCCTATAATTCACCCCTCCACTTT.

There are a few counts of this clone. One end of the junction does not line up with germline, which may come from a read error. V gene TRBV7-9 combines with J gene TRBJ2-5, with TRBD1 identical over 9 bases. Germline CDR1 is SEHNR and CDR2 is FQNEAQ (reference sequence). CDR3 size: 11 residues. This CDR3 reads CASSFQQGADF. The CDR3 DNA reads as TGTGCCAGCAGCTTCCAACAGGGGGCGGACTTC.

There are a few counts of this clone. This chain links TRBV6-4 with TRBJ1-5; tentatively, D is TRBD1 (5 bases). V was shortened by 3 bases and J by 6 bases, with 9 bases between the two germline ends. The CDR3 is 13 residues long. Germline V gene lookup returns CDR1 MRHNA and CDR2 SNTAGT. As DNA, the CDR3 is TGTGCCAGCAGTGAGGGGCCTCTTCAGCCCCAGCATTTT. Translated: CASSEGPLQPQHF.

The chain joins TRBV30 to TRBJ1-2, with TRBD1 as a possible D gene (5 bases). CDR1 is GTSNPN, CDR2 SVGIG, per germline (reference sequence). This CDR3 is 13 amino acids long. The V end lost 3 bases, the J end lost 2 bases, and 10 bases lay between the germline ends. The CDR3 DNA follows: TGTGCCTGGAGCCGCAGGGTCAACTATGGCTACACCTTC. Translation: CAWSRRVNYGYTF.

The chain combines TRBV29-1 with TRBJ1-1, with D uncertain. The CDR3 runs 13 residues. Trimming took 7 bases from V and 3 from J, leaving 15 bases between them. Germline V gives CDR1 SQVTM, CDR2 ANQGSEA. DNA for the CDR3: TGCAGCGGAGAGTACCGGGTGGACACTGAAGCTTTCTTT. It specifies CSGEYRVDTEAFF. The full variable domain, completed using reference TRBV29-1 and TRBJ1-1, is SAVISQKPSRDICQRGTSLTIQCQVDSQVTMMFWYRQQPGQSLTLIATANQGSEATYESGFVIDKFPISRPNLTFSTLTVSNMSPEDSSIYLCSGEYRVDTEAFFGQGTRLTVV.

V usage is TRBV10-1 and J usage is TRBJ2-3, with D hard to call. CDR1 and CDR2 from the germline V gene are WNHNN and SYGVQD (reference sequence). V lost 6 bases and J lost 4, with 11 bases in between. The CDR3 spans 13 residues. Written as DNA, the CDR3 is TGCGCCAGCAGCTCCAAGCGTCCAGATACGCAGTATTTT. Translated, it gives CASSSKRPDTQYF.

This clone was counted a single time. The V gene is TRBV14, the J gene TRBJ1-1; D is unresolved. Deletions cut 1 base from V and 1 base from J, with 13 bases between. CDR3 length: 16 residues. Germline CDR1 reads SGHDN; CDR2 reads FVKESK. CDR3 DNA sequence: TGTGCCAGCAGCCAAGTAGCTGGCATAAAGAACACTGAAGCTTTCTTT. As protein: CASSQVAGIKNTEAFF.

J is TRBJ1-4 and V is TRBV7-9; TRBD1 matches 7 bases. The CDR3 extends over 14 amino acids. Germline CDR1 and CDR2: SEHNR and FQNEAQ (reference sequence). V dropped 5 bases and J dropped 10; count of bases not matched to a gene: 10. The CDR3 region is CASSDRVEQGKLFF. The CDR3 coding sequence is TGTGCCAGCAGCGACAGGGTAGAGCAGGGAAAACTGTTTTTT.

The chain couples TRBV4-3 to TRBJ2-1, with D perhaps TRBD2 (5 bases). Germline V gene sequence: CDR1 LGHNA, CDR2 YSLEER. Trimming left V 0 bases short and J 0 bases short, with 6 bases between. The CDR3 loop spans 15 amino acids. This chain's CDR3 is CASSQDRGSYNEQFF. CDR3 bases: TGCGCCAGCAGCCAAGACCGGGGCTCCTACAATGAGCAGTTCTTC.

This clone occurred a few times. V gene TRBV4-3 combines with J gene TRBJ1-1; TRBD1 matches 8 bases. Trimming removed 0 bases from V and 3 bases from J; junction bases left unmatched: 3. Germline V gene sequence: CDR1 LGHNA, CDR2 YSLEER. The CDR3 has 15 residues. CDR3 coding DNA: TGCGCCAGCAGCCAAGAGACAGGGGTGGACACTGAAGCTTTCTTT. Its protein is CASSQETGVDTEAFF.

This clone appeared a few times. Here the CDR3 reads CSAWGAGANVLTF. The CDR3 nucleotides are TGCAGCGCCTGGGGGGCTGGGGCCAACGTCCTGACTTTC. The chain is built from TRBV29-1 and TRBJ2-6, with TRBD2 as a possible D gene (6 bases). The CDR3 is 13 amino acids. Germline CDR1 is SQVTM and CDR2 is ANQGSEA. V lost 7 bases and J lost 2, with 9 bases in between.

With regard to this clone: One end of the junction does not line up with germline, which may come from a read error. The chain has TRBV6-5 and TRBJ1-4, with D possibly TRBD1 on 6 matching bases. The germline CDR1 and CDR2 sequences are MNHEY and SVGAGI. The CDR3 is made up of 13 amino acids. Here the CDR3 reads CASSYSRWDQGTF. Written as DNA, the CDR3 is TGTGCCAGCAGTTACTCCCGGTGGGACCAGGGGACTTTT.

This clone has just a few counts. This rearrangement joins TRBV30 to TRBJ1-1; D might be TRBD1 (5 bases). The CDR3 has 12 residues. Per germline, CDR1 GTSNPN and CDR2 SVGIG (reference sequence). Deletions cut 8 bases from V and 4 bases from J, with 14 bases between. The CDR3 here is CAGDSRSTEAFF. In nucleotides, the CDR3 is TGTGCCGGGGACTCCCGGAGCACTGAAGCTTTCTTT.

The rearrangement uses TRBV7-2 and TRBJ2-5; a possible D gene is TRBD2 (5 bases). The CDR3 covers 12 residues. Trimming took off 3 bases at V and 9 bases at J, with 11 bases between the two ends. The germline V gene encodes CDR1 SGHTA and CDR2 FQGNSA. In nucleotides, the CDR3 is TGTGCCAGCAGCTTGACTACCGGGCCCCAGTACTTC. It translates to CASSLTTGPQYF.

This clone was seen only a few times. This chain uses TRBV25-1 with TRBJ2-5; 8 bases fit TRBD1. This CDR3 spans 15 amino acids. Germline V gene data show CDR1 as MGHDK and CDR2 as SYGVNS. With V trimmed by 2 bases and J by 4 bases, 6 bases remained unmatched. CDR3 region: CASSERQGSGETQYF. The DNA for the CDR3 is TGTGCCAGCAGTGAAAGACAGGGGAGTGGAGAGACCCAGTACTTC. Full variable domain (missing parts from reference TRBV25-1 and TRBJ2-5): EADIYQTPRYLVIGTGKKITLECSQTMGHDKMYWYQQDPGMELHLIHYSYGVNSTEKGDLSSESTVSRIRTEHFPLTLESARPSHTSQYLCASSERQGSGETQYFGPGTRLLVL.

This chain links TRBV14 with TRBJ2-3; TRBD2 aligns across 7 bases. Germline lookup yields CDR1 SGHDN and CDR2 FVKESK. The CDR3 has 15 amino acids. V was pared by 1 base and J by 8 bases, with 9 bases of the junction left unmatched. The CDR3 sequence: CASSQATGGASTQYF. CDR3 DNA sequence: TGTGCCAGCAGCCAAGCTACGGGAGGCGCCTCTACGCAGTATTTT. Drawing the rest from reference TRBV14 and TRBJ2-3, the complete variable domain is EAGVTQFPSHSVIEKGQTVTLRCDPISGHDNLYWYRRVMGKEIKFLLHFVKESKQDESGMPNNRFLAERTGGTYSTLKVQPAELEDSGVYFCASSQATGGASTQYFGPGTRLTVL.

The chain links TRBV6-5 to TRBJ1-2; 9 nucleotides agree with TRBD1. Germline V lookup: CDR1 MNHEY, CDR2 SVGAGI. There are 15 residues in the CDR3. V dropped 6 bases and J dropped 10; count of bases not matched to a gene: 15. The chain's CDR3 is CASSPWTGTGKNYTF. CDR3 nucleotides: TGTGCCAGCAGCCCCTGGACCGGGACAGGGAAAAACTACACCTTC.

In its sample, this clone was seen a few times. The chain has TRBV4-1 and TRBJ2-7; 8 bases agree with TRBD1. Germline V gene data show CDR1 as MGHRA and CDR2 as YSYEKL. The length of the CDR3 is 15 residues. Unmatched junction bases numbered 9, after V lost 4 bases and J lost 4 bases. This chain's CDR3 is CASSPLGTGEYEQYF. The CDR3 nucleotides are TGCGCCAGCAGCCCGCTTGGGACAGGAGAATACGAGCAGTACTTC.

J is TRBJ2-7 and V is TRBV4-3; possible D gene TRBD2, 6 bases. V was cut by 0 bases and J by 5 bases, with 14 bases left in between. Germline lookup yields CDR1 LGHNA and CDR2 YSLEER. The CDR3 has 15 residues. The CDR3 loop is CASSQDPGSSDEQYF. CDR3 coding DNA: TGCGCCAGCAGCCAAGATCCAGGGTCTAGCGACGAGCAGTACTTC.

This clone is a singleton in its sample. The J gene is TRBJ1-1, the V gene TRBV20-1; no reliable D call. Germline lookup yields CDR1 DFQATT and CDR2 SNEGSKA (reference sequence). V lost 6 bases to trimming and J lost 7 bases, with 12 bases between them. The CDR3 runs 11 residues. The CDR3: CSARAGIEAFF. CDR3 coding DNA: TGCAGTGCCCGAGCTGGTATTGAAGCTTTCTTT.

J is TRBJ1-6 and V is TRBV5-1; D might be TRBD1 (5 bases). Germline CDR1 SGHRS, CDR2 YFSETQ. Trimming removed 0 bases from V and 10 bases from J, with 11 bases in between. This CDR3 has 14 amino acids. The CDR3 region has the DNA TGCGCCAGCAGCTTGGAGGCAGGGATATCACCCCTCCACTTT. The encoded protein is CASSLEAGISPLHF. The variable domain in full, with the rest retrieved from reference TRBV5-1 and TRBJ1-6, is KAGVTQTPRYLIKTRGQQVTLSCSPISGHRSVSWYQQTPGQGLQFLFEYFSETQRNKGNFPGRFSGRQFSNSRSEMNVSTLELGDSALYLCASSLEAGISPLHFGNGTRLTVT.